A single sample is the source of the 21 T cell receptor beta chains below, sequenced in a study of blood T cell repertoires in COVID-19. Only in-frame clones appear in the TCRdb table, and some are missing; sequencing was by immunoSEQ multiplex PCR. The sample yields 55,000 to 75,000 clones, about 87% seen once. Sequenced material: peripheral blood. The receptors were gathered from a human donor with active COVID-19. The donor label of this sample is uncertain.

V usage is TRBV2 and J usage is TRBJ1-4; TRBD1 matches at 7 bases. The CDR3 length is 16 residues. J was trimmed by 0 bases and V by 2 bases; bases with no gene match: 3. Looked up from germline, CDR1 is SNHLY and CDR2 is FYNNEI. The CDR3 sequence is CASSERGQATNEKLFF. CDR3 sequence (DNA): TGTGCCAGCAGTGAACGAGGACAGGCAACTAATGAAAAACTGTTTTTT.

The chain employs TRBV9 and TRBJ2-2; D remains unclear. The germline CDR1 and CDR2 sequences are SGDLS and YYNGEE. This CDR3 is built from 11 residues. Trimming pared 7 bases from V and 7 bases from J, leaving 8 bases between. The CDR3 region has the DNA TGTGCCAGCGAAAAACACGGGGAGCTGTTTTTT. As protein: CASEKHGELFF. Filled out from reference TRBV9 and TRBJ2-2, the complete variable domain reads DSGVTQTPKHLITATGQRVTLRCSPRSGDLSVYWYQQSLDQGLQFLIQYYNGEERAKGNILERFSAQQFPDLHSELNLSSLELGDSALYFCASEKHGELFFGEGSRLTVL.

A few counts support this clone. CDR3 loop: CASSLEAGREQYF. The CDR3 DNA sequence: TGTGCCAGCAGCTTGGAGGCAGGGCGCGAGCAGTACTTC. The chain links TRBV5-4 to TRBJ2-7, with D possibly matching TRBD1 (5 bases). V was trimmed by 0 bases and J by 6 bases, leaving 10 bases between them. The CDR3 totals 13 residues. Germline CDR1 is SGHNT and CDR2 is YYREEE (reference sequence).

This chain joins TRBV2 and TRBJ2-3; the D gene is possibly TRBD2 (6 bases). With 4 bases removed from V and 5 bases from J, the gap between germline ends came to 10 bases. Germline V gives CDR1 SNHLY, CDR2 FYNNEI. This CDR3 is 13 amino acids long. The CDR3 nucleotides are TGTGCCAGCAGTGTATGGGAGGAAGATACGCAGTATTTT. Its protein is CASSVWEEDTQYF.

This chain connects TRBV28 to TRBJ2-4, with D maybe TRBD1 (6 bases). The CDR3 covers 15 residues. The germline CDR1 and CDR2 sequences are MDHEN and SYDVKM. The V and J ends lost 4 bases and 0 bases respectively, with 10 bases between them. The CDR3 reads CASSSGQLAKNIQYF. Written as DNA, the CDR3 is TGTGCCAGCAGTTCGGGACAACTAGCCAAAAACATTCAGTACTTC. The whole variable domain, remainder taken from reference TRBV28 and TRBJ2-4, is DVKVTQSSRYLVKRTGEKVFLECVQDMDHENMFWYRQDPGLGLRLIYFSYDVKMKEKGDIPEGYSVSREKKERFSLILESASTNQTSMYLCASSSGQLAKNIQYFGAGTRLSVL.

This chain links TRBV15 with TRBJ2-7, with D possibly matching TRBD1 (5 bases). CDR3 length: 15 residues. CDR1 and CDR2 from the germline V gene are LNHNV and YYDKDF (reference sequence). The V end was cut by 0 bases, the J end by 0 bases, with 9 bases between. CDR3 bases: TGTGCCACCAGCAGAGACAGGGAAAGCTCCTACGAGCAGTACTTC. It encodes CATSRDRESSYEQYF.

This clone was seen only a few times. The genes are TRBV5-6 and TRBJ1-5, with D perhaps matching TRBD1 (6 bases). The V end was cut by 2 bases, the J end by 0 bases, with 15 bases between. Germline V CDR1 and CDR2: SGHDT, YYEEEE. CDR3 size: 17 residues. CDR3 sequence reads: CASSLYQGPYSNQPQHF. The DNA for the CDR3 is TGTGCCAGCAGCTTATACCAGGGGCCGTATAGCAATCAGCCCCAGCATTTT.

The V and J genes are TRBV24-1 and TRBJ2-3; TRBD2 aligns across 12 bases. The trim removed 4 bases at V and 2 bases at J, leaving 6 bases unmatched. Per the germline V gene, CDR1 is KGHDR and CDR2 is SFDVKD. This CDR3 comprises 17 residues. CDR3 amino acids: CATSDRGLAGNTDTQYF. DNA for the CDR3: TGTGCCACCAGTGACCGTGGACTAGCGGGAAACACAGATACGCAGTATTTT.

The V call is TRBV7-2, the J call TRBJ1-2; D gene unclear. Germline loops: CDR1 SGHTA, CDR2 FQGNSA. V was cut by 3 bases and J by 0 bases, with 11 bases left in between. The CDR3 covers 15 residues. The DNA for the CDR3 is TGTGCCAGCAGCTTTACAGCTACTTCTAACTATGGCTACACCTTC. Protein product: CASSFTATSNYGYTF. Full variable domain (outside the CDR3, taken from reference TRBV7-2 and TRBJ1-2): GAGVSQSPSNKVTEKGKDVELRCDPISGHTALYWYRQSLGQGLEFLIYFQGNSAPDKSGLPSDRFSAERTGGSVSTLTIQRTQQEDSAVYLCASSFTATSNYGYTFGSGTRLTVV.

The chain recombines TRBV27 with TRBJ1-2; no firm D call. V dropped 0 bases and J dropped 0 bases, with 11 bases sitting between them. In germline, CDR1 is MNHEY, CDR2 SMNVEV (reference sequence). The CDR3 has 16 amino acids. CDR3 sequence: CASSLSSGSANYGYTF. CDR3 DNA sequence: TGTGCCAGCAGTTTATCGTCGGGGAGCGCTAACTATGGCTACACCTTC.

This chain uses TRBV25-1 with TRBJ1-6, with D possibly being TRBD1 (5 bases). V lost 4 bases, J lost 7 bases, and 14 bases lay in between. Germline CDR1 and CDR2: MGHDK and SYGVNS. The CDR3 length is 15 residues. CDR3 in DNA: TGTGCCAGCAGTGCACAGACAGCCGTAAATTCACCCCTCCACTTT. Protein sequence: CASSAQTAVNSPLHF.

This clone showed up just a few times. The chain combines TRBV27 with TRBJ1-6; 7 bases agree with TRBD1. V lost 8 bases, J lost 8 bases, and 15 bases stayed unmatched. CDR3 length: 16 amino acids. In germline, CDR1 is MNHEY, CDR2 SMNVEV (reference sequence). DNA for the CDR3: TGTGCCAGCGGCATATACACAGGGGCCCCAGATTCACCCCTCCACTTT. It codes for CASGIYTGAPDSPLHF.

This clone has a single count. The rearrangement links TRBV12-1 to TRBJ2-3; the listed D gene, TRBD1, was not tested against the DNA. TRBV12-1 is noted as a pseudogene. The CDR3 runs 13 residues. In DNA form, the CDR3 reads TGTGCCCCTAATCAGGGGAGCACAGATACGCAGTATTTT. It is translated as CAPNQGSTDTQYF.

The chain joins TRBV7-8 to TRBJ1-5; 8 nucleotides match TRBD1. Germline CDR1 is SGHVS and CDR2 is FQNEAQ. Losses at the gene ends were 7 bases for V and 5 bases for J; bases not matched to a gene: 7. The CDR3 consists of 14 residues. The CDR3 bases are TGTGCCAGCACCCGACAGGGGACGGATCAGCCCCAGCATTTT. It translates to CASTRQGTDQPQHF.

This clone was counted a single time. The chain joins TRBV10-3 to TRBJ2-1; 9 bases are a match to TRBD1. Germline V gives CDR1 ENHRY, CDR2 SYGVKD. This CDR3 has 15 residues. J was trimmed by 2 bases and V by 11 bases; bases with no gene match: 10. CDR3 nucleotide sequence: TGTGCCTCCCTGGGGGGACAGGGTACCTACAATGAGCAGTTCTTC. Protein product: CASLGGQGTYNEQFF.

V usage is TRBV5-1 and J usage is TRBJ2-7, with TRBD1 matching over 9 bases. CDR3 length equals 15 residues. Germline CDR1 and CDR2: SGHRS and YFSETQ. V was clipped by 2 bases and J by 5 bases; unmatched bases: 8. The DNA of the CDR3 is TGCGCCAGCAGCTTTCCGACAGGGGGTTTTGACGAGCAGTACTTC. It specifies CASSFPTGGFDEQYF. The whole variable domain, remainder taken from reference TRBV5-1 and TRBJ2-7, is KAGVTQTPRYLIKTRGQQVTLSCSPISGHRSVSWYQQTPGQGLQFLFEYFSETQRNKGNFPGRFSGRQFSNSRSEMNVSTLELGDSALYLCASSFPTGGFDEQYFGPGTRLTVT.

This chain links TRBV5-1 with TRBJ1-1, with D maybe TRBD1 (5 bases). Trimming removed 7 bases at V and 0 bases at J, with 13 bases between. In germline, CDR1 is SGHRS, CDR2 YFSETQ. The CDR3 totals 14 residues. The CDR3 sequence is CASGRGGMNTEAFF. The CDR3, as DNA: TGCGCCAGCGGGCGGGGGGGAATGAACACTGAAGCTTTCTTT.

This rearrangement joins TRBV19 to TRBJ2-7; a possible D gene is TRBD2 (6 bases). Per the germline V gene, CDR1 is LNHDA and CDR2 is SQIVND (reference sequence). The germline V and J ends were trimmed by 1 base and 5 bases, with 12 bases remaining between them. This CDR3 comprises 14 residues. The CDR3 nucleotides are TGTGCCAGTAGTATAGCTGGAGGGGCCCACGAGCAGTACTTC. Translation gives CASSIAGGAHEQYF. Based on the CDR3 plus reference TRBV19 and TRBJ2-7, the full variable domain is DGGITQSPKYLFRKEGQNVTLSCEQNLNHDAMYWYRQDPGQGLRLIYYSQIVNDFQKGDIAEGYSVSREKKESFPLTVTSAQKNPTAFYLCASSIAGGAHEQYFGPGTRLTVT.

The CDR3 DNA follows: TGTGCCAGTAGTATAGATCTTAATCAGCCCCAGCATTTT. It specifies CASSIDLNQPQHF. This rearrangement joins TRBV19 to TRBJ1-5; D unresolved. This CDR3 contains 13 residues. Between the trimmed V and J ends, which lost 0 bases and 4 bases, there was a span of 4 bases. CDR1 is LNHDA and CDR2 is SQIVND in the germline V gene (reference sequence).

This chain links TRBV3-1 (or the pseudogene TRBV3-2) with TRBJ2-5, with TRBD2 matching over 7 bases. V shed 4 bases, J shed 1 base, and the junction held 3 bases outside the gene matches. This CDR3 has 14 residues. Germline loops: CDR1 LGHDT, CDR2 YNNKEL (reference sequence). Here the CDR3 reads CASSRSGIQETQYF. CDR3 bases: TGTGCCAGCAGCCGAAGCGGGATCCAAGAGACCCAGTACTTC.

The CDR3 loop is CASSTISNRGELGEAFF. The CDR3 nucleotides read TGTGCCAGCAGTACTATCTCGAACCGGGGGGAATTAGGTGAAGCTTTCTTT. The chain has TRBV7-6 and TRBJ1-1, with a tentative D call TRBD1 (5 bases). Trimming pared 6 bases from V and 7 bases from J, leaving 27 bases between. Per the germline V gene, CDR1 is SGHVS and CDR2 is FNYEAQ. The CDR3 is made up of 17 amino acids.